This TCR beta chain was retrieved from a study of blood T cell repertoires in COVID-19. Using immunoSEQ multiplex PCR, the repertoire was profiled, and TCRdb retains in-frame clones only, with some absent. The sample shows about 110,000 clones, over 60% of them seen only once. The germline V gene encodes CDR1 MDHEN and CDR2 SYDVKM. This CDR3 has 16 residues. The ends were cut back, 6 bases at V and 0 bases at J, with 14 bases in the middle. The chain uses TRBV28 and TRBJ2-2, with no clear D. The sequenced sample consisted of peripheral blood. The receptor's source is a human donor in a cohort sampled during active or convalescent COVID-19. The CDR3 bases are TGTGCCAGCAGCACCCCTGGTCGAGCGAACACCGGGGAGCTGTTTTTT. This encodes CASSTPGRANTGELFF. Supplemented by reference TRBV28 and TRBJ2-2, the full variable domain reads DVKVTQSSRYLVKRTGEKVFLECVQDMDHENMFWYRQDPGLGLRLIYFSYDVKMKEKGDIPEGYSVSREKKERFSLILESASTNQTSMYLCASSTPGRANTGELFFGEGSRLTVL.